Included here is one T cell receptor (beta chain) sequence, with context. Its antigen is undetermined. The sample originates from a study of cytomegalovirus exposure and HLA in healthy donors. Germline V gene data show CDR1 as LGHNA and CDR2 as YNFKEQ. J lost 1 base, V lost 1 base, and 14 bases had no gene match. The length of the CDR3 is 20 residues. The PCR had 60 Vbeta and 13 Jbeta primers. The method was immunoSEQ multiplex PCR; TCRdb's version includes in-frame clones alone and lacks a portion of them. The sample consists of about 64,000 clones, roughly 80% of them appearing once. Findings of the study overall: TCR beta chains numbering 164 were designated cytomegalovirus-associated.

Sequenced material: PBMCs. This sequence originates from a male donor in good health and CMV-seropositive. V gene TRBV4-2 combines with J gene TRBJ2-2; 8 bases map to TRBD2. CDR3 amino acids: CASSQVGPLSGGLNTGELFF. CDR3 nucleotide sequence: TGTGCCAGCAGCCAAGTAGGGCCACTGAGCGGGGGCCTGAACACCGGGGAGCTGTTTTTT.